This T cell receptor beta chain is from a study of early T cells in non-severe SARS-CoV-2 infection. About the study: Sequencing used unsorted whole-blood bulk RNA, so chains lack pairing. Regarding the study as a whole: Matches to VDJdb favored anti-spike CD8 responses and missed private and CD4 specificities.

This clonotype was counted between two and nine times. Its specificity is not known. Individual cDNA molecules were tagged with unique molecular identifiers, the study reported. TCRdb itself ran the 5' RACE reads through MiXCR, one entry per CDR3 protein. Among some 80,000 distinct CDR3 sequences listed, around 13% were seen once. J lost 7 bases, V lost 3 bases, and 18 bases had no gene match. CDR1 is SGDLS and CDR2 is YYNGEE in the germline V gene. The CDR3 totals 18 residues. The specimen sequenced was whole blood. The chain employs TRBV9 and TRBJ1-1; 10 nucleotides match TRBD1. This TCR was sampled from an adult who was a healthcare worker with PCR-confirmed SARS-CoV-2 infection or an uninfected control (not recorded which). The CDR3 region has the DNA TGTGCCAGCAGCGGGACACGCGGTAGGTGGGACAGGGGTGATGAAGCTTTCTTT. It encodes CASSGTRGRWDRGDEAFF.